The rows below give T cell receptor beta chains drawn from one sample of a study of blood T cell repertoires in COVID-19. The protocol was immunoSEQ multiplex PCR, while the TCRdb copy is restricted to in-frame clones and leaves out a portion. The sample records 150,000 to 200,000 clones, 65% to 90% being singletons. The sample comprised PBMCs or T cells enriched from blood (not recorded which). The receptor source for this set is an older woman with acute COVID-19. Both conserved end residues are part of each CDR3. D genes are given only for firm matches.

>16|TRBD2|TRBV5-1|TRBJ2-5
CASSSGLAGGQETQYF
>13|TRBD1|TRBV5-1|TRBJ1-2
CASSGTGTYGYTF
>15|-|TRBV6-5|TRBJ2-5
CASSLRGSEGETQYF
>16|TRBD2|TRBV3-1/TRBV3-2|TRBJ2-1
CASSRELLAGDNEQFF
>16|-|TRBV18|TRBJ2-1
CASSQQYGRDLGEQFF
>15|-|TRBV4-3|TRBJ2-7
CASRRAVGQAYEQYF
>18|TRBD1|TRBV5-1|TRBJ1-3
CASSLFPPTGDAGNTIYF
>14|TRBD2|TRBV11-2|TRBJ2-3
CASSSQRGLDTQYF
>13|-|TRBV11-3|TRBJ2-1
CASSNIGGNEQFF
>15|-|TRBV3-1/TRBV3-2|TRBJ2-5
CASSRMPGKQETQYF
>15|TRBD2|TRBV24-1|TRBJ2-1
CATSDGGLAGAEQFF
>15|-|TRBV30|TRBJ1-3
CAWTYRGPSGNTIYF
>15|-|TRBV11-2|TRBJ2-1
CASSLVISSYNEQFF
>16|TRBD2|TRBV7-2|TRBJ2-3
CASSLGSGDGTDTQYF
>14|-|TRBV5-6|TRBJ1-2
CASRGTSRGYGYTF
>14|-|TRBV11-3|TRBJ1-1
CASSFGNLNTEAFF